This T cell receptor beta chain stems from a study of blood T cell repertoires in COVID-19. In the study overall: PBMCs, B-cell-depleted T cells, or T cells were the source of the cDNA or gDNA that made up the material.

Source study methods: Nucleated cell number was recorded as an estimate derived from reference gene primer amplification. The assay was immunoSEQ multiplex PCR, and TCRdb's table has in-frame clones only and misses some. The D gene and trimming were derived from the DNA, and the V and J assignments and clone size from that table. The sample lists about 290,000 clones; under 90% were seen once. Patients of the Seattle cohort, enrolled during active infection, were followed longitudinally. The germline V gene encodes CDR1 DFQATT and CDR2 SNEGSKA (reference sequence). V was shortened by 3 bases and J by 2 bases, with 7 bases between the two germline ends. The CDR3 covers 12 residues.

V is TRBV20-1 and J is TRBJ1-2; no reliable D call. The TCR comes from a young woman with COVID-19, enrolled during active disease. The sample consisted of peripheral blood. CDR3 nucleotides: TGCAGTGCTAGTTCGGTGAACTATGGCTACACCTTC. It codes for CSASSVNYGYTF.